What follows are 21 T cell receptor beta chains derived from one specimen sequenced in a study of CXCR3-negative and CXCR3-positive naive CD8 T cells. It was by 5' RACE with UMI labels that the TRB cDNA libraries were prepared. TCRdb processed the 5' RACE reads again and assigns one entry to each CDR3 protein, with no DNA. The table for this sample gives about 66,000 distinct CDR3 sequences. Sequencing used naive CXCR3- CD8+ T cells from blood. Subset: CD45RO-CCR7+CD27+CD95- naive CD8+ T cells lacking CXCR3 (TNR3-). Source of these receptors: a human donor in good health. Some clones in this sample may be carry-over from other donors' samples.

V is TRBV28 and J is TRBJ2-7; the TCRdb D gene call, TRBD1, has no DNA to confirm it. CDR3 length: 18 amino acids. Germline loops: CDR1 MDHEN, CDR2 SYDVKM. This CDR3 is CASSLKAPGSPTIYEQYF.

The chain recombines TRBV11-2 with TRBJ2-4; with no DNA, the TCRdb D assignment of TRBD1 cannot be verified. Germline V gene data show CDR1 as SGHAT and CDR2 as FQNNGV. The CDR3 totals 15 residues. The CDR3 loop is CASSRGEGFANIQYF.

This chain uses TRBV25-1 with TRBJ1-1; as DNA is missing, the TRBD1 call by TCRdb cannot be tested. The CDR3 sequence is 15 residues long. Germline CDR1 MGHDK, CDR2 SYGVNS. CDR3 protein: CASSEWGELNTEAFF.

The CDR3 sequence: CASSHSSYEQYF. J is TRBJ2-7 and V is TRBV3-1. CDR1 is LGHDT, CDR2 YNNKEL, per germline (reference sequence). CDR3 size: 12 residues.

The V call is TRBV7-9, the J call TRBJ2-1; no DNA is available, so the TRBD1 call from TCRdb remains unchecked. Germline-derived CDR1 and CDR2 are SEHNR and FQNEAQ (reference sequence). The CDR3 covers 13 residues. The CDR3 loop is CASSVDRLNEQFF.

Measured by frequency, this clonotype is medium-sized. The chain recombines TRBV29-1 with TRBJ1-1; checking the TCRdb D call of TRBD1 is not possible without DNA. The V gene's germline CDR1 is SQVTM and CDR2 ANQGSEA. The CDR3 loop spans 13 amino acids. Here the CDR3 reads CSVDWQGNTEAFF.

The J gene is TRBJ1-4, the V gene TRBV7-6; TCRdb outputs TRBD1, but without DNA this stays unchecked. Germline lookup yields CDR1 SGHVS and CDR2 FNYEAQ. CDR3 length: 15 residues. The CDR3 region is CASSLGDRGDEKLFF.

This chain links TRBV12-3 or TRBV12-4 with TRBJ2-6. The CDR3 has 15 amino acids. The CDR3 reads CASSSLGSGANVLTF.

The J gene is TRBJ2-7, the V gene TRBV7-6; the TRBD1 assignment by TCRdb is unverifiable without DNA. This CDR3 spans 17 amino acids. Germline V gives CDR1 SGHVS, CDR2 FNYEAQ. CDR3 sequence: CASSLFEGDLLAYEQYF.

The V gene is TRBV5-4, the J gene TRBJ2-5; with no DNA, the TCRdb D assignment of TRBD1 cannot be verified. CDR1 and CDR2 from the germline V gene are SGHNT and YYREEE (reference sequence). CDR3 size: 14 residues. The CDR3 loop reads CASSLVKGGETQYF.

CDR3 residues: CATSRDAAGGPDTQYF. The rearrangement links TRBV15 to TRBJ2-3; TCRdb designates TRBD2, a call that cannot be tested without DNA. Per germline, CDR1 LNHNV and CDR2 YYDKDF (reference sequence). The CDR3 is 16 amino acids.

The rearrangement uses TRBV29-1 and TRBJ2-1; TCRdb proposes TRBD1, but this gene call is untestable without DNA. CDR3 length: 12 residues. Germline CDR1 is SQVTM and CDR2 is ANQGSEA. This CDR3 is CSGDGNYNEQFF.

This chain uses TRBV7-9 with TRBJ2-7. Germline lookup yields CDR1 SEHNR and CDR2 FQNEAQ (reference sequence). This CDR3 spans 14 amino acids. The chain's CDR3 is CASSLIEATYEQYF.

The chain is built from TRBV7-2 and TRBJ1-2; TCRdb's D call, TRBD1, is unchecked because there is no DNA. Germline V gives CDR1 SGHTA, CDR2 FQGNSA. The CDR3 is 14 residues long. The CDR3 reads CASSRYDRAGGYTF.

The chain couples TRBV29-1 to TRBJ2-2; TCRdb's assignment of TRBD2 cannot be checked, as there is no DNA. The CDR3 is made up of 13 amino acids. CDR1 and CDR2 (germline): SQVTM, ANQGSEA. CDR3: CSFGLAHTGELFF.

CDR3 amino acids: CASSSRDRTTYEQYF. J is TRBJ2-7 and V is TRBV6-5; there is no DNA to check the TCRdb D call of TRBD1. This CDR3 is built from 15 residues. Germline V lookup: CDR1 MNHEY, CDR2 SVGAGI.

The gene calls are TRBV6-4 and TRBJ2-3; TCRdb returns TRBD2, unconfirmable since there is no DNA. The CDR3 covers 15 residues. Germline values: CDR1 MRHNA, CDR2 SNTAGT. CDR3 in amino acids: CASSRAGESTDTQYF.

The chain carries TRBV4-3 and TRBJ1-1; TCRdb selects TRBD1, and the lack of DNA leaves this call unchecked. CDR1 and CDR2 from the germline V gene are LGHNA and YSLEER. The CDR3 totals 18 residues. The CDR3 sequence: CASSQEGGTGSRPTEAFF.

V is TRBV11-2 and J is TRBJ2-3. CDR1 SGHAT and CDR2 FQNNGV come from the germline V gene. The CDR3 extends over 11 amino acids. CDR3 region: CASSFVDTQYF.

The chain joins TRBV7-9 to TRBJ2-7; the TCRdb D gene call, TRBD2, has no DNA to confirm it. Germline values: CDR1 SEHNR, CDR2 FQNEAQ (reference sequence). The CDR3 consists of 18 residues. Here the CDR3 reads CASSPPWGLAATNHEQYF.

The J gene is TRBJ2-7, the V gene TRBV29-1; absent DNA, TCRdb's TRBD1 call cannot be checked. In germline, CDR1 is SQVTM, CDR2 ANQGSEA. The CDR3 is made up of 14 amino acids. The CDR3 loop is CSGGPGTENYEQYF.